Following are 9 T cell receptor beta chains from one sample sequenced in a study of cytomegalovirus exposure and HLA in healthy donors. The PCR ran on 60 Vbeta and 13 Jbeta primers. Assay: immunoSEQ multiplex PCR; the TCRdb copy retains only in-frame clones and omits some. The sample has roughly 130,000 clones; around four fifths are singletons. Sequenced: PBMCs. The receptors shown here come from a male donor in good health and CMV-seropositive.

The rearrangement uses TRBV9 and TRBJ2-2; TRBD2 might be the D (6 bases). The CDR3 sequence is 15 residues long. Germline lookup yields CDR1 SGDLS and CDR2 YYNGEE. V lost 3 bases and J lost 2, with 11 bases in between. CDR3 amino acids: CASSGTTLNTGELFF. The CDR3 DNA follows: TGTGCCAGCAGCGGGACTACCTTAAACACCGGGGAGCTGTTTTTT.

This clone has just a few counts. This CDR3 reads CASSFAGGTDTQYF. For the CDR3, the DNA is TGTGCCAGCAGTTTTGCGGGAGGTACAGATACGCAGTATTTT. This sequence joins TRBV27 and TRBJ2-3; TRBD2 agrees at 8 bases. V lost 3 bases to trimming and J lost 3 bases; unmatched junction nucleotides: 2. The V gene's germline CDR1 is MNHEY and CDR2 SMNVEV (reference sequence). The CDR3 is made up of 14 amino acids.

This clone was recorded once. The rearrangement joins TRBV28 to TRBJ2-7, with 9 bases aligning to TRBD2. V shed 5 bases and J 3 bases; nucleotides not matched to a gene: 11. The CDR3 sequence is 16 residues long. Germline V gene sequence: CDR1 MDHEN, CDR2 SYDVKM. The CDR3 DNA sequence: TGTGCCAGCAGTAAGACGAGCGGGAGGCACAACTACGAGCAGTACTTC. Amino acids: CASSKTSGRHNYEQYF.

The CDR3 DNA is TGTGCCAGCAGCAACCGAAGGACAGGCTACTACGAGCAGTACTTC. Amino acid sequence: CASSNRRTGYYEQYF. V and J are TRBV5-6 and TRBJ2-7, with 7 bases that match TRBD1. Germline V CDR1 and CDR2: SGHDT, YYEEEE. V lost 4 bases and J lost 3; bases outside the gene matches: 10. The CDR3 spans 15 residues.

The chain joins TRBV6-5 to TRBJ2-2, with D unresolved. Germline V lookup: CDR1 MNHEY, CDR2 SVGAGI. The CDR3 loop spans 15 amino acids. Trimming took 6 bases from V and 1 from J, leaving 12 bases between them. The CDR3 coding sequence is TGTGCCAGCAGCCTATGGTCCGGGAACACCGGGGAGCTGTTTTTT. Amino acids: CASSLWSGNTGELFF.

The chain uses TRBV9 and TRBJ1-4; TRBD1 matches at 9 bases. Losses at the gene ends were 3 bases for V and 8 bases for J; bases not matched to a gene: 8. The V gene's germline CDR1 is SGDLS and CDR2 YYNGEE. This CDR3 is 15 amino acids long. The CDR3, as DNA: TGTGCCAGCAGCGGAGCACAGGGGGCCGGGGAAAAACTGTTTTTT. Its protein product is CASSGAQGAGEKLFF.

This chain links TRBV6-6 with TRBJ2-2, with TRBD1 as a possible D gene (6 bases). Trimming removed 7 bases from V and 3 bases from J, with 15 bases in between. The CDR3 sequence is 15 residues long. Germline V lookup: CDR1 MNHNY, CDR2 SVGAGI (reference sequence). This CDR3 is CASISRGSHTGELFF. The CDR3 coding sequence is TGTGCCAGCATTTCCAGGGGTTCCCACACCGGGGAGCTGTTTTTT.

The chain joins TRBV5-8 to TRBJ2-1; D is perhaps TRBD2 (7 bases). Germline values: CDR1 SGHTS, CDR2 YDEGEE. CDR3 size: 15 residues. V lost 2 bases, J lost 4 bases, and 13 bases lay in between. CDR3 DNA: TGTGCCAGCAGCTTACGGGGGGCAACGTACAATGAGCAGTTCTTC. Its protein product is CASSLRGATYNEQFF.

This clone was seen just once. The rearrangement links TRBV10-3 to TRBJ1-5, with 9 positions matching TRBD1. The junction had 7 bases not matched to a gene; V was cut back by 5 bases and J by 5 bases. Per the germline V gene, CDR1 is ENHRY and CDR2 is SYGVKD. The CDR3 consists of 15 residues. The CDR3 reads CAISPTGGADQPQHF. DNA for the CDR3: TGTGCCATCAGTCCGACAGGGGGGGCAGATCAGCCCCAGCATTTT.